The clone carrying this T cell receptor (beta chain) was detected only a few times. Its cognate antigen is unknown. The time point is: persistent/refractory GD, antithyroid drugs over 5 years with positive TRAb. PBMC RNA served as the TCR library source. American Thyroid Association guidelines defined how Graves' disease was diagnosed. This record comes from a study of regulatory T cells in long-lasting Graves disease. Findings and limits, study-wide: Preferential use of TRBV28, TRBJ1-2 and TRBJ2-5 was seen in persistent disease. Reduced TCR diversity was observed in persistent Graves' patients versus newly diagnosed patients.

HTBI primers from iRepertoire and Arm-PCR of CDR3 regions yielded the TCR beta libraries. Methods used by the authors: Among the samples, 60 to 65 TRBV and 14 TRBJ segments were identified. TCRdb itself ran the multiplex PCR reads through MiXCR, one entry per CDR3 protein. Clone size and V and J calls follow TCRdb, not the original study. The data contain about 310,000 distinct CDR3 sequences, 22% of them seen just once; the ten biggest clones take up roughly 56%. This CDR3 has 15 residues. V gave up 5 bases and J gave up 4 bases; unmatched junction bases: 6. The germline V gene has CDR1 SNHLY and CDR2 FYNNEI.

This clonotype was sampled from a female donor with Graves disease. The specimen was peripheral blood mononuclear cells (PBMCs), collected when the disease was refractory, from a patient treated with antithyroid drugs. This chain connects TRBV2 to TRBJ2-4; 9 bases agree with TRBD1. CDR3 nucleotides: TGTGCCAGCAGTTACGTTGGGACAGGGAAAAACATTCAGTACTTC. It specifies CASSYVGTGKNIQYF.